The 9 T cell receptor beta chains in this list originate from one sample, sequenced in a study of OX40 agonist ivuxolimab in advanced cancers. Repertoires were generated with immunoSEQ multiplex PCR, while TCRdb's copy carries only in-frame clones and drops some. The top ten hold around 1% of the sample, which has tens of thousands of clones, about four fifths seen once. The sample in question was CD4+ or CD8+ T cells sorted from blood, obtained in a trial of the OX40 agonist ivuxolimab. Receptors originate from an adult with an advanced solid tumor such as melanoma, head and neck, liver or kidney cancer.

This clone has a single count. This rearrangement joins TRBV10-3 to TRBJ2-2, with TRBD1 identical over 10 bases. This CDR3 is 15 amino acids long. Germline V gene data show CDR1 as ENHRY and CDR2 as SYGVKD. Trimming removed 11 bases from V and 4 bases from J; junction bases left unmatched: 10. The CDR3 DNA follows: TGTGCCCATGGGACCCGGACAGGGGGCACCGGGGAGCTGTTTTTT. Residues: CAHGTRTGGTGELFF.

The rearrangement links TRBV9 to TRBJ1-2, with D unresolved. The CDR3 covers 13 residues. Trimming stripped 2 bases from V and 0 bases from J, with 5 bases between. Germline V lookup: CDR1 SGDLS, CDR2 YYNGEE. The CDR3 bases are TGTGCCAGCAGCGTGGGGTCTAACTATGGCTACACCTTC. Its protein is CASSVGSNYGYTF. The full variable domain, rest sourced from reference TRBV9 and TRBJ1-2, is DSGVTQTPKHLITATGQRVTLRCSPRSGDLSVYWYQQSLDQGLQFLIQYYNGEERAKGNILERFSAQQFPDLHSELNLSSLELGDSALYFCASSVGSNYGYTFGSGTRLTVV.

This clone is medium-sized in the sample. This chain connects TRBV9 to TRBJ2-3; tentatively, D is TRBD2 (7 bases). This CDR3 is built from 16 residues. The V gene lost 0 bases and the J gene lost 2 bases, with 13 bases spanning the gap. Germline loops: CDR1 SGDLS, CDR2 YYNGEE. The CDR3 nucleotides are TGTGCCAGCAGCGTAGAGTGGGGGGGCCCCACAGATACGCAGTATTTT. It translates to CASSVEWGGPTDTQYF.

The rearrangement joins TRBV5-6 to TRBJ1-4; possible D gene TRBD1, 6 bases. This CDR3 spans 16 amino acids. Looked up from germline, CDR1 is SGHDT and CDR2 is YYEEEE. The germline V and J ends were trimmed by 4 bases and 3 bases, with 16 bases remaining between them. CDR3 loop: CASSKITGRANEKLFF. Here the CDR3 DNA reads TGTGCCAGCAGCAAGATCACAGGGCGCGCTAATGAAAAACTGTTTTTT. Variable domain in full (rest from reference TRBV5-6 and TRBJ1-4): DAGVTQSPTHLIKTRGQQVTLRCSPKSGHDTVSWYQQALGQGPQFIFQYYEEEERQRGNFPDRFSGHQFPNYSSELNVNALLLGDSALYLCASSKITGRANEKLFFGSGTQLSVL.

The V call is TRBV5-1, the J call TRBJ2-1; 8 positions agree with TRBD1. The length of the CDR3 is 15 residues. V lost 2 bases, J lost 7 bases, and 8 bases stayed unmatched. Germline V gene lookup returns CDR1 SGHRS and CDR2 YFSETQ. CDR3 protein: CASSFGQGQGNEQFF. The CDR3 DNA reads as TGCGCCAGCAGCTTTGGACAGGGTCAGGGAAATGAGCAGTTCTTC.

In DNA, the CDR3 is TGTGCCTGGAAAAGGCAGGGTAATTCACCCCTCCACTTT. The encoded protein is CAWKRQGNSPLHF. The chain joins TRBV30 to TRBJ1-6; maybe TRBD1 (5 bases). V lost 4 bases and J lost 6, with 10 bases in between. This CDR3 has 13 amino acids. CDR1 and CDR2 from the germline V gene are GTSNPN and SVGIG (reference sequence).

The chain combines TRBV10-3 with TRBJ2-5; 11 positions match TRBD2. J gave up 2 bases and V 6 bases, and 5 bases lay outside the gene matches. CDR1 and CDR2 from the germline V gene are ENHRY and SYGVKD. The CDR3 length is 15 residues. As DNA, the CDR3 is TGTGCCATCAGACCTAGCGGGGGGAGGCAAGAGACCCAGTACTTC. The encoded protein is CAIRPSGGRQETQYF.

In its sample, this clone was seen a few times. This chain uses TRBV5-6 with TRBJ2-3; no clear D. This CDR3 spans 13 amino acids. Looked up from germline, CDR1 is SGHDT and CDR2 is YYEEEE. Trimming stripped 0 bases from V and 2 bases from J, with 4 bases between. CDR3: CASSLAFTDTQYF. The CDR3 DNA sequence: TGTGCCAGCAGCTTGGCCTTCACAGATACGCAGTATTTT.

The chain recombines TRBV5-1 with TRBJ1-2, with a weak D call TRBD1 (5 bases). V lost 7 bases, J lost 2 bases, and 27 bases lay in between. Germline V lookup: CDR1 SGHRS, CDR2 YFSETQ. This CDR3 contains 18 residues. Here the CDR3 DNA reads TGCGCCAGCGACATTTCCCCGCTGGGGCGCGATGGAAACTATGGCTACACCTTC. Encoded protein: CASDISPLGRDGNYGYTF.